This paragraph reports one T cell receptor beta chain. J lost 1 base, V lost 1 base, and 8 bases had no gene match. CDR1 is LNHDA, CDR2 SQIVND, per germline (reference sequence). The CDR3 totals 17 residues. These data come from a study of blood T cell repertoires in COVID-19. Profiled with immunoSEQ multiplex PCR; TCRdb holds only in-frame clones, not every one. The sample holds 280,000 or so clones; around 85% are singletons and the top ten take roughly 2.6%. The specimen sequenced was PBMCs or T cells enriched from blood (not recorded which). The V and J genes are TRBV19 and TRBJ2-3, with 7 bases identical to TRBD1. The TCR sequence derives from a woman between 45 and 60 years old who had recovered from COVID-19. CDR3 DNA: TGTGCCAGTAGTATAGTCGGACAGGTGGTCGGCACAGATACGCAGTATTTT. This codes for CASSIVGQVVGTDTQYF.